The clone carrying this T cell receptor beta chain came up a few times. What it recognizes is unknown. This sample was included in a study of shared clonotypes between healthy human individuals. Overall study findings and caveats: Sampling was confined to blood; repertoires within tissues likely differ. An expected dependence of interdonor clonotype sharing on sequencing depth was noted.

Data came from immunoSEQ multiplex PCR; TCRdb stores just in-frame clones and leaves some out. The sample holds a few hundred thousand clones, roughly three quarters seen once. The V and J ends lost 2 bases and 1 base respectively, with 18 bases between them. CDR3 length equals 18 residues. In germline, CDR1 is LGHNT, CDR2 FRNRAP. Sequenced sample: PBMCs. This chain joins TRBV12-5 and TRBJ1-5; the D is unclear. This sequence was found in a middle-aged woman in good health. Some clones in this sample may be carry-over from other donors' samples. Here the CDR3 reads CASGLSGGRRPSNQPQHF. The CDR3 DNA reads TGTGCTAGTGGTTTGTCGGGCGGCCGCCGACCGAGCAATCAGCCCCAGCATTTT.